Given below is one T cell receptor (beta chain) in context. The junction had 7 bases not matched to a gene; V was cut back by 6 bases and J by 2 bases. The CDR3 has 16 residues. These data come from a study of blood T cells in healthy people across ages. PCR was performed a second time for roughly 7 to 11 cycles using a sample-barcoded 5' primer and a J-beta primer mix. One entry per CDR3 protein results from TCRdb running MiXCR on the 5' RACE reads. The sample includes around 1,900,000 distinct CDR3 sequences, more than 35% of them seen just once. The sample comprised blood. The sequence derives from a human donor in good health. The V call is TRBV12-3 or TRBV12-4, the J call TRBJ2-5; 12 positions agree with TRBD2. CDR3 residues: CASSISGLAGQETQYF. The CDR3 DNA reads TGTGCCAGCAGCATTAGTGGACTAGCGGGACAAGAGACCCAGTACTTC.